Each of the 16 T cell receptor beta chains below was sequenced from the same sample in a study of identical twins. TCRdb fed the 5' RACE reads into MiXCR, producing one record per CDR3 protein. This sample has about 530,000 distinct CDR3 sequences, with about a fifth found just once. These data also featured in a second study, about yellow fever vaccine responses in identical twins.

Specimen: CD4+ T cells sorted from blood. The receptors derive from a woman between 18 and 29 years old in good health.

This clonotype has more than one count but fewer than ten. V and J are TRBV5-1 and TRBJ2-1; 7 nucleotides agree with TRBD1. The V gene end was trimmed by 3 bases and the J gene end by 3 bases; junction bases not matched to a gene: 6. The CDR3 covers 15 residues. Germline lookup yields CDR1 SGHRS and CDR2 YFSETQ. The DNA for the CDR3 is TGCGCCAGCAGCTCCGTCAGGGACAGCTACAATGAGCAGTTCTTC. Translating it yields CASSSVRDSYNEQFF.

DNA for the CDR3: TGTGCCAGCAGCGGGACAGGAGGTATGCCATCGCAGTTCTTC. This translates into CASSGTGGMPSQFF. The chain links TRBV11-3 to TRBJ2-1; TRBD1 matches 8 bases. Germline CDR1 SGHNT, CDR2 YENEEA. This CDR3 is 14 amino acids long. V shed 5 bases, J shed 12 bases, and the junction held 12 bases outside the gene matches.

In its sample, this clonotype was seen a few times. The gene calls are TRBV9 and TRBJ2-3; 9 bases fit TRBD2. This CDR3 spans 15 amino acids. V was pared by 4 bases and J by 4 bases, with 7 bases of the junction left unmatched. Germline V gives CDR1 SGDLS, CDR2 YYNGEE. The CDR3 DNA follows: TGTGCCAGCAGCCTCTGGACTAGCGTCGCAGATACGCAGTATTTT. Residues: CASSLWTSVADTQYF.

This sequence joins TRBV4-2 and TRBJ2-1; D not certain. The germline V gene encodes CDR1 LGHNA and CDR2 YNFKEQ. The V gene lost 1 base and the J gene lost 8 bases, with 6 bases spanning the gap. The length of the CDR3 is 12 residues. CDR3 protein: CASSQVRDEQFF. The CDR3 region has the DNA TGTGCCAGCAGCCAAGTTAGAGATGAGCAGTTCTTC.

This chain uses TRBV24-1 with TRBJ2-1; TRBD2 agrees at 7 bases. The length of the CDR3 is 16 residues. Losses at the gene ends were 3 bases for V and 5 bases for J; bases not matched to a gene: 9. CDR1 is KGHDR and CDR2 is SFDVKD in the germline V gene. CDR3 sequence (DNA): TGTGCCACCAGTGATAGCGGGACCCCAACCCACAATGAGCAGTTCTTC. Translated, it gives CATSDSGTPTHNEQFF.

The V gene is TRBV19, the J gene TRBJ2-7; D gene ambiguous. Deletions cut 0 bases from V and 1 base from J, with 7 bases between. The CDR3 runs 14 residues. Germline CDR1 reads LNHDA; CDR2 reads SQIVND (reference sequence). The CDR3, as DNA: TGTGCCAGTAGTATAGACGTCGGATCCTACGAGCAGTACGTC. It codes for CASSIDVGSYEQYV.

The chain recombines TRBV7-2 with TRBJ2-3; 8 nucleotides agree with TRBD2. This CDR3 is 16 amino acids long. Germline V gene data show CDR1 as SGHTA and CDR2 as FQGNSA. The ends lost 5 bases at V and 0 bases at J; junction bases unmatched: 7. The CDR3 is CASSPQLAASTDTQYF. The CDR3 nucleotides are TGTGCCAGCAGCCCCCAACTAGCGGCTAGCACAGATACGCAGTATTTT. The complete variable domain, with remaining parts taken from reference TRBV7-2 and TRBJ2-3, reads GAGVSQSPSNKVTEKGKDVELRCDPISGHTALYWYRQSLGQGLEFLIYFQGNSAPDKSGLPSDRFSAERTGGSVSTLTIQRTQQEDSAVYLCASSPQLAASTDTQYFGPGTRLTVL.

The V gene is TRBV3-1, the J gene TRBJ2-2; TRBD1 is a possible D gene (6 bases). V was pared by 4 bases and J by 3 bases, with 12 bases between. The length of the CDR3 is 15 residues. The germline V gene has CDR1 LGHDT and CDR2 YNNKEL (reference sequence). The CDR3 loop is CASSLQGIDTGELFF. CDR3 coding DNA: TGTGCCAGCAGCCTCCAGGGGATAGACACCGGGGAGCTGTTTTTT.

This clonotype came up a few times. This rearrangement joins TRBV7-2 to TRBJ1-5; D perhaps matches TRBD1 (6 bases). Germline V gives CDR1 SGHTA, CDR2 FQGNSA. V was pared by 2 bases and J by 6 bases, with 8 bases between. CDR3 size: 13 residues. The CDR3 DNA reads TGTGCCAGCAGCTTATGGGGGCCTCAGCCCCAGCATTTT. Its protein is CASSLWGPQPQHF.

This chain uses TRBV5-1 with TRBJ2-3; D is undetermined. The germline CDR1 and CDR2 sequences are SGHRS and YFSETQ. The CDR3 contains 18 residues. The ends were cut back, 4 bases at V and 6 bases at J, with 27 bases in the middle. CDR3 nucleotide sequence: TGCGCCAGCAGCCCTGTAGGCTTTAACTTCCTTAGCCTGGATACGCAGTATTTT. Protein product: CASSPVGFNFLSLDTQYF.

This clonotype was detected a few times. This chain connects TRBV12-3 or TRBV12-4 to TRBJ2-2; possibly TRBD2 for D (6 bases). The germline V and J ends were trimmed by 6 bases and 0 bases, with 17 bases remaining between them. This CDR3 has 17 residues. The CDR3 DNA sequence: TGTGCCAGCAGCCTTACATACGGGAGCCCGAACACCGGGGAGCTGTTTTTT. Protein sequence: CASSLTYGSPNTGELFF.

The table lists this clonotype with a few counts. The chain links TRBV24-1 to TRBJ2-3, with TRBD1 as a possible D gene (5 bases). Germline V gives CDR1 KGHDR, CDR2 SFDVKD. V dropped 3 bases and J dropped 5 bases, with 17 bases sitting between them. The CDR3 has 16 residues. Written as DNA, the CDR3 is TGTGCCACCAGTGATCCGGACGAAGGGGTAGGAGATACGCAGTATTTT. This translates into CATSDPDEGVGDTQYF.

This chain joins TRBV20-1 and TRBJ2-1; tentatively, D is TRBD2 (5 bases). Trimming cost V 5 bases and J 1 base, with 15 bases left between them. This CDR3 contains 15 residues. The V gene's germline CDR1 is DFQATT and CDR2 SNEGSKA (reference sequence). The CDR3 loop reads CSARRSGFSYNEQFF. The CDR3 DNA reads TGCAGTGCTCGAAGGTCGGGGTTTTCCTACAATGAGCAGTTCTTC.

The rearrangement links TRBV18 to TRBJ2-6, with no clear D. This CDR3 has 13 residues. CDR1 and CDR2 (germline): KGHSH, LQKENI. V dropped 1 base and J dropped 6 bases, with 4 bases sitting between them. The chain's CDR3 is CASSPQEANVLTF. The DNA of the CDR3 is TGTGCCAGCTCACCACAAGAGGCCAACGTCCTGACTTTC.

This clonotype was counted a few times. V is TRBV29-1 and J is TRBJ2-7; D may match TRBD1 or TRBD2 (6 bases each). The CDR3 is 15 residues long. Trimming took off 7 bases at V and 6 bases at J, with 25 bases between the two ends. The germline V gene has CDR1 SQVTM and CDR2 ANQGSEA. CDR3 loop: CSAAPGARTTAEQYF. The CDR3 bases are TGCAGCGCCGCGCCGGGGGCTAGAACGACGGCCGAGCAGTACTTC.

This clonotype has just a few counts. V usage is TRBV7-6 and J usage is TRBJ2-3, with 8 bases lining up with TRBD2. The CDR3 runs 15 residues. The J segment lost 4 bases and the V segment lost 5 bases, leaving 8 bases of the junction unmatched. The germline V gene has CDR1 SGHVS and CDR2 FNYEAQ. The CDR3 reads CASSRGGLTADTQYF. DNA for the CDR3: TGTGCCAGCAGCCGGGGGGGGCTTACGGCAGATACGCAGTATTTT.